The TCR beta chain described here comes from a study of shared clonotypes between healthy human individuals. Overall study findings and caveats: Blood alone was sampled, and tissue repertoires likely differ.

Template amounts of approximately 300 ng DNA, about 30,000 T cell genomes, were employed in unsorted PBMC replicate PCRs. In the authors' methods: Junction-only sequences produced by ImmunoSEQ had no quality scores, so filtering differed. Measured with immunoSEQ multiplex PCR; TCRdb has only the in-frame clones, and not every one. V, J and clone size are those of that table, while D and trimming were read from the DNA. The profile shows roughly 490,000 clones, less than 80% of them singletons. This CDR3 is 13 amino acids long. The germline gives CDR1 MNHEY, CDR2 SMNVEV (reference sequence). V was shortened by 4 bases and J by 7 bases, with 13 bases between the two germline ends. Genomic DNA came from 70 million to 100 million PBMCs in unsorted samples. On this clone itself: Its specificity is not known.

V and J are TRBV27 and TRBJ1-2; D remains ambiguous. The sequencing input was PBMCs. The sequence was obtained from a woman between 40 and 50 years old in good health. Some clones in this sample may be carry-over from other donors' samples. CDR3 region: CASSYNVLSGYTF. The CDR3 DNA reads as TGTGCCAGCAGTTACAACGTGCTATCTGGCTACACCTTC.